This entry is about one TCR beta chain. Cohort 3 recovery required two negative PCRs, clearance, or symptom resolution. Unmatched junction bases numbered 9, after V lost 5 bases and J lost 1 base. The CDR3 extends over 16 amino acids. Germline-derived CDR1 and CDR2 are MDHEN and SYDVKM. Measured with immunoSEQ multiplex PCR; TCRdb has only the in-frame clones, and not every one. The data show around 330,000 clones, roughly 89% seen once. The entry originates in a study of blood T cell repertoires in COVID-19. Sequenced input: PBMCs or T cells enriched from blood (not recorded which). The TCR originated in a woman between 18 and 29 years old who had recovered from COVID-19. The chain joins TRBV28 to TRBJ1-1; TRBD1 aligns across 8 bases. The CDR3 DNA follows: TGTGCCAGCAGTACAAGTTCGGGGACAGGGAACACTGAAGCTTTCTTT. It is translated as CASSTSSGTGNTEAFF.